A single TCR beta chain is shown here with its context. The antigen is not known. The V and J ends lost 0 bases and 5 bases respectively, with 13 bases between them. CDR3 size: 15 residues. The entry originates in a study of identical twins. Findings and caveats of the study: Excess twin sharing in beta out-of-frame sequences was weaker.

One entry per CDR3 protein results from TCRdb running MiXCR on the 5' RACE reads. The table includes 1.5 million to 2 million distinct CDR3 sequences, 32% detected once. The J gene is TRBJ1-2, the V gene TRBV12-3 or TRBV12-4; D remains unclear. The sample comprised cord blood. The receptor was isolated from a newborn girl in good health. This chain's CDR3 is CASSLAGPFSYGYTF. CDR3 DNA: TGTGCCAGCAGTTTAGCTGGGCCGTTTAGTTATGGCTACACCTTC.